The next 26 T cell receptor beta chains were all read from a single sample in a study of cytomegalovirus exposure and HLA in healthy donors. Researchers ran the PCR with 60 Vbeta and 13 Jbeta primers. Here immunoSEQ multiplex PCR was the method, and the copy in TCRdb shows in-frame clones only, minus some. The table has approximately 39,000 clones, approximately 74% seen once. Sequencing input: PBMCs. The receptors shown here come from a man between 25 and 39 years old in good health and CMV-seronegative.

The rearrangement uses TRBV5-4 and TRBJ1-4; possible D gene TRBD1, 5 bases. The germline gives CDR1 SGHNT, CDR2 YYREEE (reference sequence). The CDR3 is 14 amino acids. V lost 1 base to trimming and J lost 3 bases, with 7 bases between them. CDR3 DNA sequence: TGTGCCAGCAGCTTGAAGGGGCCTAATGAAAAACTGTTTTTT. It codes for CASSLKGPNEKLFF.

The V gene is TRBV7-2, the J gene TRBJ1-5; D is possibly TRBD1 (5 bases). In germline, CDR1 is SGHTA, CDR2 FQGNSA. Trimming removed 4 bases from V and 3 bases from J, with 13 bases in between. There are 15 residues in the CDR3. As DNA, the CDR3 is TGTGCCAGCAGCTCCCAGGGTTCGGCCAATCAGCCCCAGCATTTT. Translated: CASSSQGSANQPQHF.

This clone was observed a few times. The CDR3 loop is CASRRPTGNYGYTF. In DNA form, the CDR3 reads TGTGCCAGCAGGCGCCCGACAGGGAACTATGGCTACACCTTC. The chain uses TRBV28 and TRBJ1-2, with TRBD1 identical over 7 bases. CDR1 is MDHEN, CDR2 SYDVKM, per germline. The V gene end was trimmed by 6 bases and the J gene end by 2 bases; junction bases not matched to a gene: 6. The CDR3 has 14 amino acids.

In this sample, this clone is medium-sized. CDR3 protein: CASHGPDTDTQYF. The DNA for the CDR3 is TGTGCCAGCCATGGGCCGGACACAGATACGCAGTATTTT. This sequence joins TRBV7-9 and TRBJ2-3; D remains unclear. Germline V gives CDR1 SEHNR, CDR2 FQNEAQ (reference sequence). V lost 8 bases and J 2 bases, leaving 11 bases between the germline ends. This CDR3 region has 13 residues.

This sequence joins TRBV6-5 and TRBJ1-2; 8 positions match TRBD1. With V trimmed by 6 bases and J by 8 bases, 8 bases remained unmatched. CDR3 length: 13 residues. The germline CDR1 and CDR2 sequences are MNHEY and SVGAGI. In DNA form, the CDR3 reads TGTGCCAGCAGACCCCAGGGGGCGCGGGGCTACACCTTC. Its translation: CASRPQGARGYTF.

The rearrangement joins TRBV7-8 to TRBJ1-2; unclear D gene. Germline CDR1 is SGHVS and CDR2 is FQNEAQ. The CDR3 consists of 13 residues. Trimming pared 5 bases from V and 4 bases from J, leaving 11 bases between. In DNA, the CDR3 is TGTGCCAGCAGCCACAAGCAGGCCTATGGCTACACCTTC. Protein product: CASSHKQAYGYTF.

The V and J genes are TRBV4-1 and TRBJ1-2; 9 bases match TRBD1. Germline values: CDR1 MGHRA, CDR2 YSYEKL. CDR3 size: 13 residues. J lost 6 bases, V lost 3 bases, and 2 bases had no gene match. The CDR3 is CASSHGQGNGYTF. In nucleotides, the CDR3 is TGCGCCAGCAGCCACGGACAGGGGAATGGCTACACCTTC.

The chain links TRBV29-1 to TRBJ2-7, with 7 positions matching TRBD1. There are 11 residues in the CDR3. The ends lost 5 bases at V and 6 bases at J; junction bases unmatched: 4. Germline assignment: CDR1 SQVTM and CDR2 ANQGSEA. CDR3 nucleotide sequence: TGCAGCGTTCATACAGGGGTCGAGCAGTACTTC. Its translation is CSVHTGVEQYF.

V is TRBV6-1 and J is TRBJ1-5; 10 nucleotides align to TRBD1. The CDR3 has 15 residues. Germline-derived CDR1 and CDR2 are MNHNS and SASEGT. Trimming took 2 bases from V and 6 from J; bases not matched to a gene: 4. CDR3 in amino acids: CASSELTGGTQPQHF. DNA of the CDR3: TGTGCCAGCAGTGAATTGACAGGGGGCACTCAGCCCCAGCATTTT.

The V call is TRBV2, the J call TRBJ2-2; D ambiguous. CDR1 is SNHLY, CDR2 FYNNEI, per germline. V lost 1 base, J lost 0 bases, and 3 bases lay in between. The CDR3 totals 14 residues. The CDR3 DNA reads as TGTGCCAGCAGTGAAGAGCCGAACACCGGGGAGCTGTTTTTT. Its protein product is CASSEEPNTGELFF.

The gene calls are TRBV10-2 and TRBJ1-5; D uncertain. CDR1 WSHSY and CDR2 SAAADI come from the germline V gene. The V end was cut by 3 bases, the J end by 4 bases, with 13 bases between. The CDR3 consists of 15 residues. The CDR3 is CASSDLWHLNQPQHF. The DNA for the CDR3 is TGCGCCAGCAGTGATCTTTGGCACCTTAATCAGCCCCAGCATTTT.

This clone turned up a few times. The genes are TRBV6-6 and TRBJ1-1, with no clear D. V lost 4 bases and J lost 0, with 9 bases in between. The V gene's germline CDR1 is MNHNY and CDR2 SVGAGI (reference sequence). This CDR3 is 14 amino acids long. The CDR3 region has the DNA TGTGCCAGCAGTTCCTCGAGAGTGAACACTGAAGCTTTCTTT. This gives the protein CASSSSRVNTEAFF.

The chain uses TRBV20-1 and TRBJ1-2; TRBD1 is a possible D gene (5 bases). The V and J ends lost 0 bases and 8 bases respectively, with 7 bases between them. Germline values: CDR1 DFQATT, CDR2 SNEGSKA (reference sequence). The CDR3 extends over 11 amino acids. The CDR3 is CSARDQGGYTF. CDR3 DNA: TGCAGTGCTAGAGATCAGGGCGGCTACACCTTC.

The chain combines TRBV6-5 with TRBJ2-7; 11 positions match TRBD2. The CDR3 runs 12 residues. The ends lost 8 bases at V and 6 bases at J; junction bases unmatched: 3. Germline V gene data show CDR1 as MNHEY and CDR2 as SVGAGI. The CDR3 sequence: CASGLAGLEQYF. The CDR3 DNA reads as TGTGCCAGCGGACTAGCGGGCCTCGAGCAGTACTTC.

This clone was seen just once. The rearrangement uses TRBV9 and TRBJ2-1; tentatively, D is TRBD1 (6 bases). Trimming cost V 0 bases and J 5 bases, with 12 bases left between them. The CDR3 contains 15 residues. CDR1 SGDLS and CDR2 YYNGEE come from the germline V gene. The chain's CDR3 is CASSVGRTVNNEQFF. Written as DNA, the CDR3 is TGTGCCAGCAGCGTAGGAAGGACAGTTAACAATGAGCAGTTCTTC.

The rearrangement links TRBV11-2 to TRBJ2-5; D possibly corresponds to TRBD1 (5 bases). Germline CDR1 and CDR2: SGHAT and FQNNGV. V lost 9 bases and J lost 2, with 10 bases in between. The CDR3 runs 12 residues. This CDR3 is CASKRQQETQYF. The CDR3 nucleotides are TGTGCCAGTAAACGACAGCAAGAGACCCAGTACTTC.

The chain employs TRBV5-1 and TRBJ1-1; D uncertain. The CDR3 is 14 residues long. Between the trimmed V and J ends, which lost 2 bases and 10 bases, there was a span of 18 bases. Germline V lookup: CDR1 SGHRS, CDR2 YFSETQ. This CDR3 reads CASSFESTAVAAFF. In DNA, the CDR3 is TGCGCCAGCAGCTTTGAGTCCACAGCCGTGGCAGCTTTCTTT.

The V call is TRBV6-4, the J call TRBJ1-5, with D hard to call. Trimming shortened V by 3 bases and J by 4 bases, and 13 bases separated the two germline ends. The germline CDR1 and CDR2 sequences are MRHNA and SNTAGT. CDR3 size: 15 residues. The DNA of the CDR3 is TGTGCCAGCAGTGAGGTCGGCGGTACAAATCAGCCCCAGCATTTT. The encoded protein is CASSEVGGTNQPQHF.

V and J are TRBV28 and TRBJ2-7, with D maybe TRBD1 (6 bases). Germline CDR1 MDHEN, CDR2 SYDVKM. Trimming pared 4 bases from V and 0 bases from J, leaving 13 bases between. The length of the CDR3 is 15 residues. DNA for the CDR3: TGTGCCAGCAGTTCCCTGGACAGTTACTCCTACGAGCAGTACTTC. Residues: CASSSLDSYSYEQYF.

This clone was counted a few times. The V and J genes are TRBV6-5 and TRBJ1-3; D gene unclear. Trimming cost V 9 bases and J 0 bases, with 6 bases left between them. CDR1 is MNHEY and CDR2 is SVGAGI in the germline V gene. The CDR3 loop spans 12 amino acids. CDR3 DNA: TGTGCCAGTCGTAGCTCTGGAAACACCATATATTTT. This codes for CASRSSGNTIYF.

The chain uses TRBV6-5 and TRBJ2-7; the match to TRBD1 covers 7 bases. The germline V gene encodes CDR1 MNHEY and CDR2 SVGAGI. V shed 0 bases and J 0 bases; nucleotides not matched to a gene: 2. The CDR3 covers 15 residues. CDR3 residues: CASSYSTGPSYEQYF. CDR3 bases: TGTGCCAGCAGTTACTCGACAGGGCCCTCCTACGAGCAGTACTTC.

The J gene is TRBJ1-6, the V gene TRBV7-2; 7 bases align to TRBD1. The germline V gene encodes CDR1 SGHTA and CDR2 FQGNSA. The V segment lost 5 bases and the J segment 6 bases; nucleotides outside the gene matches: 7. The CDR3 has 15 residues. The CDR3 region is CASSPGTALNSPLHF. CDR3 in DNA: TGTGCCAGCAGCCCCGGGACAGCCCTTAATTCACCCCTCCACTTT.

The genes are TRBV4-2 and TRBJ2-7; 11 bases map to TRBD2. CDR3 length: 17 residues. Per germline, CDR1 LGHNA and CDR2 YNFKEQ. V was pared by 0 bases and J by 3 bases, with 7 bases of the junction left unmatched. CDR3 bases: TGTGCCAGCAGCCAAGATAGGGGACTAGCGGAGTACTACGAGCAGTACTTC. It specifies CASSQDRGLAEYYEQYF.

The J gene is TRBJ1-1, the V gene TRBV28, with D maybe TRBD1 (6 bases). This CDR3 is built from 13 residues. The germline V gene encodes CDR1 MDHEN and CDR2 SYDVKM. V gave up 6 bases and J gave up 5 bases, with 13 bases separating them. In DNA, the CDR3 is TGTGCCAGCAGGCGTACAGGGTTAACTGAAGCTTTCTTT. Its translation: CASRRTGLTEAFF.

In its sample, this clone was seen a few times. The CDR3, as DNA: TGCGCCAGCAGCCCTGGGGGGGCACATGAAAAACTGTTTTTT. Translating gives CASSPGGAHEKLFF. V and J are TRBV4-1 and TRBJ1-4, with D possibly matching TRBD1 (6 bases). Per the germline V gene, CDR1 is MGHRA and CDR2 is YSYEKL. The CDR3 has 14 amino acids. With 4 bases removed from V and 6 bases from J, the gap between germline ends came to 12 bases.

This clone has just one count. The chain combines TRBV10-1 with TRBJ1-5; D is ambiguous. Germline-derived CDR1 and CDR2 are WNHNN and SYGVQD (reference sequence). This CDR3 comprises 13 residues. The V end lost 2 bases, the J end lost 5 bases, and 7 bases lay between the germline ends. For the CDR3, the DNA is TGCGCCAGCAGTGAGCAGCGGGATCAGCCCCAGCATTTT. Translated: CASSEQRDQPQHF.